This T cell receptor (beta chain) was identified in a study of blood T cell repertoires in COVID-19 (dated by TCRdb to 2020 to 2022). Study-level background: Collaborator samples came from the United States, Italy and Spain and covered acute and convalescent phases of COVID-19. The material from the prospective study consisted of cDNA or gDNA derived from T cells, B-cell-depleted T cells, or PBMCs. Deeply sampled blood TCRbeta repertoires from subjects exposed to, actively infected with, or recovered from COVID-19 were included in the dataset. The repertoires were released in a freely available public database meant as a resource for research on the immune response to SARS-CoV-2. Samples were obtained from the ongoing ImmuneRACE study (first 160 participants) and from 1,200 or so subjects provided by 6 global collaborators. The sample metadata nearly always contained a de-identified subject ID, COVID-19 status, age in years and sex. Where available, HLA class I and class II types were obtained from metadata supplied by the sample provider rather than from assay-based typing. The research as a whole found: The amount of clinical and demographic metadata varied by source and participant and was provided uncurated.

Participants in the prospective study were enrolled through a virtual design, were aged roughly 18 to 90 years, and lived in approximately 24 United States geographic areas. Cohort assignment in the prospective study relied on participant-reported clinical history from a screening survey and a study questionnaire. Recovered participants in ImmuneRACE Cohort 3 were defined as having two consecutive negative NP/OP PCR tests, clearance from a healthcare professional, or resolution of symptoms. In the prospective study, whole blood, serum and a nasopharyngeal or oropharyngeal swab were collected from each participant by mobile phlebotomists. Prospective study participants could optionally give additional blood draws and questionnaires over an approximately two-month period. Before DNA extraction, blood samples from the prospective study were shipped at room temperature or frozen. As for this clone: Its antigen is not yet known. Base qualities are not at hand, and no much larger clone is one base apart.

TCRbeta CDR3 regions were amplified from genomic DNA using the immunoSEQ Assay, a bias-controlled multiplex PCR. Per the authors' processing: The number of nucleated cells in each sample was estimated from the amplification of reference gene primers within the assay. To quantify the absolute abundance of each unique TCRbeta CDR3 rearrangement, sequence reads were collapsed and filtered. For each sample, productive Simpson clonality was calculated as the square root of Simpson's diversity index across productive rearrangements. The table was pulled from immuneACCESS by TCRdb, which kept in-frame rearrangements only. Such tables lose some clones; where checked, under half of the loss comes from unresolved V genes, and the rest has no known cause. D and trimming come from the DNA, and the V and J calls and clone size come from that table. The sample profile shows fewer than 400,000 clones; 75% to 90% of them were found once. The top ten clonotypes cover approximately 5.5% of the sample.

This clonotype originated in a man between 60 and 75 years old who had recovered from COVID-19. Sequencing was performed on PBMCs or T cells enriched from blood (not recorded which).

The nucleotide sequence reads TGTGCCAGCAGCTTAGATGGAGCGGGCCCAGATACGCAGTATTTT. Its protein product is CASSLDGAGPDTQYF. The rearrangement joined TRBV11-2 to TRBJ2-3; perhaps TRBD2 is the D gene, with 6 bases matching. Counted from cysteine to phenylalanine, this CDR3 has 15 amino acids. The kept DNA is CDR3 alone, 45 bases in frame from the first base. The germline V gene gives CDR1 as SGHAT and CDR2 as FQNNGV. V lost 0 bases and J lost 4 bases; the stretch between them is 11 bases long.